This record looks at one T cell receptor beta chain sequence and its context. Researchers ran the PCR with 60 Vbeta and 13 Jbeta primers. The table came from immunoSEQ multiplex PCR; TCRdb's copy has only in-frame clones and leaves some out. This table holds 150,000 to 200,000 clones, 78% found once. Germline-derived CDR1 and CDR2 are MNHNS and SASEGT. This CDR3 is 15 amino acids long. V lost 7 bases and J lost 0, with 13 bases in between. The data derive from a study of cytomegalovirus exposure and HLA in healthy donors. The specimen sequenced was PBMCs. This sequence originates from a woman aged 30 to 39 in good health and CMV-seropositive. The chain joins TRBV6-1 to TRBJ1-5, with D hard to call. The CDR3: CASIEWAYSNQPQHF. CDR3 in DNA: TGTGCCAGCATCGAATGGGCGTATAGCAATCAGCCCCAGCATTTT.